The rows below give T cell receptor beta chains drawn from one sample of a study of T cell responses to AZD1222 COVID-19 vaccine. Here immunoSEQ multiplex PCR was the method, and the copy in TCRdb shows in-frame clones only, minus some. The top ten hold approximately 7.1% of the sample, which has 110,000 or so clones, approximately 90% seen once. The sequencing here drew on peripheral blood, taken 28 days after the second AZD1222 dose. Every receptor here comes from an adult who received the AZD1222 COVID-19 vaccine. Each CDR3 is given with its conserved first and last residue. D genes are given only for firm matches. Part of the rows lack a size; the others show once, few, many or a class for expanded clones.

V	J	size	D	CDR3	DNA
TRBV7-9	TRBJ2-3	-	-	CASSSKAADTQYF	TGTGCCAGCAGCTCCAAGGCGGCCGATACGCAGTATTTT
TRBV6-6	TRBJ2-7	-	TRBD1	CASTTPGTGFYEQYF	TGTGCCAGCACCACCCCCGGGACAGGCTTCTACGAGCAGTACTTC
TRBV5-1	TRBJ1-2	-	-	CASSLGPGDYGYTF	TGCGCCAGCAGCTTGGGCCCAGGGGACTATGGCTACACCTTC
TRBV3-1/TRBV3-2	TRBJ1-4	-	-	CASSLMGGDEKLFF	TGTGCCAGCAGCCTCATGGGGGGAGATGAAAAACTGTTTTTT
TRBV6-5	TRBJ2-7	-	TRBD2	CASSYLSGSYEQYF	TGTGCCAGCAGTTACCTTAGCGGGAGCTACGAGCAGTACTTC
TRBV6-5	TRBJ2-3	-	-	CASSYSAGWDTQYF	TGTGCCAGCAGTTACTCGGCGGGGTGGGATACGCAGTATTTT
TRBV18	TRBJ2-1	-	-	CASSPLGYNEQFF	TGTGCCAGCTCACCATTGGGTTACAATGAGCAGTTCTTC
TRBV5-1	TRBJ1-1	-	-	CASSGTVNTEAFF	TGCGCCAGCAGCGGAACAGTGAACACTGAAGCTTTCTTT
TRBV6-5	TRBJ1-1	-	-	CASSRYSLSNTEAFF	TGTGCCAGCAGCCGTTACAGCCTCTCGAACACTGAAGCTTTCTTT
TRBV18	TRBJ2-7	-	-	CASSPQVSYEQYF	TGTGCCAGCTCACCACAGGTTTCCTACGAGCAGTACTTC
TRBV19	TRBJ2-7	once	TRBD1	CASSLGGQASYEQYF	TGTGCCAGTAGTCTCGGTGGACAGGCCTCCTACGAGCAGTACTTC
TRBV18	TRBJ1-5	-	-	CASCESRTQPQHF	TGTGCCAGCTGCGAATCAAGGACGCAGCCCCAGCATTTT
TRBV7-9	TRBJ1-4	-	-	CASSSGPREKLFF	TGTGCCAGCAGCTCAGGACCGAGAGAAAAACTGTTTTTT
TRBV6-5	TRBJ2-7	-	-	CASSALGVEQYF	TGTGCCAGCAGCGCCCTTGGGGTCGAGCAGTACTTC
TRBV4-1	TRBJ1-2	-	-	CASSQGSGIYGYTF	TGCGCCAGCAGCCAAGGGTCGGGGATCTATGGCTACACCTTC
TRBV5-6	TRBJ1-2	-	TRBD1	CASSLGGQGYTF	TGTGCCAGCAGCTTGGGGGGACAGGGCTACACCTTC
TRBV9	TRBJ2-3	once	-	CASSVVGGQFTDTQYF	TGTGCCAGCAGCGTAGTAGGAGGACAGTTCACAGATACGCAGTATTTT
TRBV28	TRBJ1-2	-	-	CASTTLVGVNGYTF	TGTGCCAGCACTACCCTGGTGGGGGTAAATGGCTACACCTTC
TRBV5-1	TRBJ2-5	-	TRBD2	CASSLVAGGRETQYF	TGCGCCAGCAGCTTGGTGGCGGGGGGGCGTGAGACCCAGTACTTC
TRBV7-9	TRBJ2-1	-	-	CASSPKAPGEQFF	TGTGCCAGCAGCCCGAAGGCTCCGGGTGAGCAGTTCTTC
TRBV12-5	TRBJ1-5	-	-	CASGFSPNQPQHF	TGTGCTAGTGGTTTCTCCCCCAATCAGCCCCAGCATTTT
TRBV18	TRBJ2-7	-	-	CASSPRGYEQYF	TGTGCCAGCTCACCACGGGGCTACGAGCAGTACTTC
TRBV7-3	TRBJ1-1	-	-	CASSSLGQRNTEAFF	TGTGCCAGCAGCTCCCTTGGACAGAGGAACACTGAAGCTTTCTTT
TRBV4-2	TRBJ2-2	few	-	CASSQARRGLFSGELFF	TGTGCCAGCAGCCAAGCACGTAGGGGGTTGTTTTCCGGGGAGCTGTTTTTT
TRBV28	TRBJ2-1	-	-	CASSLWDYNEQFF	TGTGCCAGCAGTTTATGGGACTACAATGAGCAGTTCTTC
TRBV28	TRBJ2-6	-	TRBD1	CATRDRAYSGANVLTF	TGTGCCACCAGGGACAGGGCCTACTCTGGGGCCAACGTCCTGACTTTC
TRBV2	TRBJ1-2	-	-	CARTGPSEGYTF	TGTGCCAGGACAGGCCCTTCGGAGGGCTACACCTTC
TRBV11-2	TRBJ1-1	-	-	CASSLGQAAEAFF	TGTGCCAGCAGCTTAGGGCAAGCCGCGGAGGCTTTCTTT
TRBV7-3	TRBJ2-3	-	-	CASSSGSTDTQYF	TGTGCCAGCAGCTCCGGAAGCACAGATACGCAGTATTTT
TRBV6-5	TRBJ1-6	-	TRBD1	CASSPRTGLLHF	TGTGCCAGCAGTCCAAGGACAGGGCTCCTCCACTTT
TRBV2	TRBJ2-3	-	TRBD1	CASGRQGWTDTQYF	TGTGCCAGCGGAAGACAGGGGTGGACAGATACGCAGTATTTT
TRBV7-2	TRBJ2-2	-	TRBD2	CASSFQPGLGRTGELFF	TGTGCCAGCAGCTTTCAACCGGGACTAGGGAGGACCGGGGAGCTGTTTTTT
TRBV28	TRBJ2-7	few	-	CASSLVGSGSYEQYF	TGTGCCAGCAGTTTAGTGGGTTCAGGCTCCTACGAGCAGTACTTC
TRBV27	TRBJ1-6	-	-	CASTRGTQGNSPLHF	TGTGCCAGCACCCGGGGCACCCAGGGGAATTCACCCCTCCACTTT
TRBV5-1	TRBJ2-3	-	TRBD1	CASSITPVDRGTDTQYF	TGCGCCAGCAGCATCACCCCGGTGGACAGGGGCACAGATACGCAGTATTTT
TRBV4-3	TRBJ2-1	-	-	CASSQDRYSSLYNEQFF	TGCGCCAGCAGCCAAGATAGGTATAGCAGCCTCTACAATGAGCAGTTCTTC
TRBV25-1	TRBJ1-1	-	-	CASSEPIGAGSAEAFF	TGTGCCAGCAGTGAACCCATCGGCGCGGGGAGCGCTGAAGCTTTCTTT
TRBV6-6	TRBJ2-7	once	-	CASSKPGTGRIYEQYF	TGTGCCAGCAGTAAACCGGGGACCGGACGTATCTACGAGCAGTACTTC
TRBV11-2	TRBJ2-3	-	TRBD2	CASSFLAGGPGTDTQYF	TGTGCCAGCAGCTTTCTAGCGGGAGGGCCGGGGACAGATACGCAGTATTTT
TRBV12-3/TRBV12-4	TRBJ2-1	once	TRBD2	CASSLRLAGRVF	TGTGCCAGCAGTCTGAGACTAGCGGGAAGGGTCTTC
TRBV27	TRBJ1-6	-	TRBD1	CASSPLDRGGSPLHF	TGTGCCAGCAGTCCGCTGGACAGGGGAGGTTCACCCCTCCACTTT
TRBV28	TRBJ1-1	-	-	CASSLGARDTEAFF	TGTGCCAGCAGTTTAGGGGCGAGGGACACTGAAGCTTTCTTT
TRBV30	TRBJ1-6	-	TRBD1	CASHRGPGNSPLHF	TGTGCCTCCCACAGGGGGCCGGGCAATTCACCCCTCCACTTT
TRBV28	TRBJ2-7	-	-	CASSLIGRGVYEQYF	TGTGCCAGCAGTTTGATAGGCAGGGGGGTCTACGAGCAGTACTTC
TRBV30	TRBJ2-7	-	-	CAWSVSGSQYF	TGTGCCTGGAGCGTAAGCGGATCTCAGTACTTC
TRBV27	TRBJ2-1	few	TRBD1	CASSKDRDSYNEQFF	TGTGCCAGCAGCAAGGACAGGGACTCTTACAATGAGCAGTTCTTC
TRBV21-1	TRBJ1-5	-	-	CASIWGQGSQPQHF	-
TRBV5-6	TRBJ1-2	-	-	CASSSDQNYGYTF	TGTGCCAGCAGCTCGGACCAAAACTATGGCTACACCTTC
TRBV5-1	TRBJ2-5	-	-	CASSLIAQQETQYF	TGCGCCAGCAGCTTAATAGCACAGCAAGAGACCCAGTACTTC
TRBV7-9	TRBJ2-3	-	TRBD1	CASSLGDRESTDTQYF	TGTGCCAGCAGCCTAGGCGACAGGGAGAGCACAGATACGCAGTATTTT
TRBV4-3	TRBJ2-2	-	TRBD2	CASSPSSGRAGTGELFF	TGCGCCAGCAGCCCGTCTAGCGGGAGGGCGGGCACCGGGGAGCTGTTTTTT